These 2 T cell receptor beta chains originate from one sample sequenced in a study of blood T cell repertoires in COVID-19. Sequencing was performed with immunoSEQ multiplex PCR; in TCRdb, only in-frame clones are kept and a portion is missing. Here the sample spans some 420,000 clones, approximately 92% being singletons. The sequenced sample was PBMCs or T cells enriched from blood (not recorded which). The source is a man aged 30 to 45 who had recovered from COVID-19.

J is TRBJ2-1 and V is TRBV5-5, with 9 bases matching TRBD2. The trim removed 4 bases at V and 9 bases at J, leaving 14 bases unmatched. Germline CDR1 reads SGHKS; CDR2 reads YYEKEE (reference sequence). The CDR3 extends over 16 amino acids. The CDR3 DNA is TGTGCCAGCAGCCTCGGCGGTCTAGCGGGATTTTTTGAGCAGTTCTTC. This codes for CASSLGGLAGFFEQFF. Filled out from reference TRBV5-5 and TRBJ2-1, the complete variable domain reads DAGVTQSPTHLIKTRGQQVTLRCSPISGHKSVSWYQQVLGQGPQFIFQYYEKEERGRGNFPDRFSARQFPNYSSELNVNALLLGDSALYLCASSLGGLAGFFEQFFGPGTRLTVL.

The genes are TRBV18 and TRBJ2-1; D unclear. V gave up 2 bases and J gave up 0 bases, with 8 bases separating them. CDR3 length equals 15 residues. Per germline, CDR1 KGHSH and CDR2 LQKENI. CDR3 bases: TGTGCCAGCTCACCAGCGGTAAGCTCCTACAATGAGCAGTTCTTC. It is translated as CASSPAVSSYNEQFF. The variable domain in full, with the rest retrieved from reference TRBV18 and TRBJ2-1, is NAGVMQNPRHLVRRRGQEARLRCSPMKGHSHVYWYRQLPEEGLKFMVYLQKENIIDESGMPKERFSAEFPKEGPSILRIQQVVRGDSAAYFCASSPAVSSYNEQFFGPGTRLTVL.